The text below deals with one T cell receptor beta chain. The target antigen is unknown. Whole blood served as the source of total RNA, and no T cell sorting took place. Using the 5' RACE reads, TCRdb records one entry per CDR3 protein without DNA. The sample spans over 150,000 distinct CDR3 sequences; the ten largest clones claim 2.4%. This specimen comes from a study of monozygotic twins with inflammatory bowel disease. Points from the study as a whole: By inverse Simpson index, TCRbeta diversity was lower in IBD patients than in healthy co-twins.

The sample taken for sequencing was blood. The receptor comes from a human donor with ulcerative colitis or Crohn's disease, or a healthy co-twin of an affected twin (not recorded which).

The CDR3 sequence: CASSWRYNQPQHF. J is TRBJ1-5 and V is TRBV12-3 or TRBV12-4. This CDR3 has 13 residues.